The 15 T cell receptor beta chains below were found in one sample sequenced in a study of T cell responses to AZD1222 COVID-19 vaccine. The repertoire was sequenced with immunoSEQ multiplex PCR; TCRdb's copy has only in-frame clones and lacks some. Counted here are roughly 150,000 clones, 80% to 90% occurring once; the ten biggest clones make up about 9.8%. Source: peripheral blood, taken 28 days after the second AZD1222 dose. The receptor source for this set is an adult who received the AZD1222 COVID-19 vaccine.

V is TRBV7-9 and J is TRBJ1-2, with D possibly TRBD1 on 5 matching bases. Germline CDR1 SEHNR, CDR2 FQNEAQ (reference sequence). Trimming took 4 bases from V and 13 from J, leaving 28 bases between them. The CDR3 length is 16 residues. The CDR3 reads CASSSRDPTYLRASTF. CDR3 DNA sequence: TGTGCCAGCAGCTCCCGGGACCCCACTTACCTCCGAGCTAGCACCTTC.

The chain is built from TRBV4-1 and TRBJ1-2; D unresolved. The CDR3 extends over 15 amino acids. Per germline, CDR1 MGHRA and CDR2 YSYEKL. V lost 4 bases and J 4 bases, leaving 16 bases between the germline ends. CDR3 sequence (DNA): TGCGCCAGCAGCCGAGAAGGGCGGGTTGGCTATGGCTACACCTTC. It specifies CASSREGRVGYGYTF.

A note on this clone: Different DNA sequences within this sample yield the same CDR3. J is TRBJ1-1 and V is TRBV28; the D gene is possibly TRBD1 (6 bases). CDR3 length: 14 amino acids. The V gene lost 6 bases and the J gene lost 0 bases, with 11 bases spanning the gap. Germline CDR1 reads MDHEN; CDR2 reads SYDVKM. In DNA form, the CDR3 reads TGTGCCAGCAGACCAGACAGGATGAACACTGAAGCTTTCTTT. Protein: CASRPDRMNTEAFF. Combining the CDR3 with reference TRBV28 and TRBJ1-1 gives the whole variable domain DVKVTQSSRYLVKRTGEKVFLECVQDMDHENMFWYRQDPGLGLRLIYFSYDVKMKEKGDIPEGYSVSREKKERFSLILESASTNQTSMYLCASRPDRMNTEAFFGQGTRLTVV.

The chain employs TRBV29-1 and TRBJ1-4; D is uncertain. The CDR3 is 13 amino acids. Looked up from germline, CDR1 is SQVTM and CDR2 is ANQGSEA. The germline V and J ends were trimmed by 1 base and 2 bases, with 5 bases remaining between them. The CDR3 coding sequence is TGCAGCGTTGAAGGGGTGACTAATGAAAAACTGTTTTTT. This codes for CSVEGVTNEKLFF.

V gene TRBV2 combines with J gene TRBJ2-5; D is unresolved. This CDR3 is 12 amino acids long. V was trimmed by 3 bases and J by 7 bases, leaving 9 bases between them. CDR1 is SNHLY, CDR2 FYNNEI, per germline. This CDR3 reads CASSEIRVTQYF. Written as DNA, the CDR3 is TGTGCCAGCAGTGAGATCCGAGTGACCCAGTACTTC.

V and J are TRBV5-1 and TRBJ2-5, with 9 bases matching TRBD2. The germline CDR1 and CDR2 sequences are SGHRS and YFSETQ. The CDR3 extends over 15 amino acids. Unmatched junction bases numbered 2, after V lost 0 bases and J lost 2 bases. The CDR3 DNA reads as TGCGCCAGCAGCTTGGGGCTAGCGGGGCAAGAGACCCAGTACTTC. It is translated as CASSLGLAGQETQYF.

The chain couples TRBV30 to TRBJ2-6; 7 positions match TRBD1. Germline CDR1 GTSNPN, CDR2 SVGIG (reference sequence). After removal of 4 bases from V and 4 bases from J, the junction contained 7 bases not matched to a gene. CDR3 length: 15 residues. In DNA, the CDR3 is TGTGCCTGGATGAGACAGGGCCTCGGGGCCAACGTCCTGACTTTC. Protein sequence: CAWMRQGLGANVLTF.

The chain couples TRBV6-1 to TRBJ1-5; D is ambiguous. Germline values: CDR1 MNHNS, CDR2 SASEGT. This CDR3 comprises 20 residues. V was clipped by 0 bases and J by 11 bases, with 32 bases between them. CDR3 sequence (DNA): TGTGCCAGCAGTGAAGCGGGAGGTTTGGGTCTACAGAAAAGGAGTAAGGCCCAGCATTTT. It codes for CASSEAGGLGLQKRSKAQHF.

The J gene is TRBJ1-1, the V gene TRBV15; D possibly corresponds to TRBD1 (6 bases). This CDR3 has 16 amino acids. V lost 5 bases and J lost 0, with 16 bases in between. Germline loops: CDR1 LNHNV, CDR2 YYDKDF (reference sequence). The CDR3, as DNA: TGTGCCACCAGCGGTGAGGGGGGACCTATGAACACTGAAGCTTTCTTT. Its translation is CATSGEGGPMNTEAFF.

The V and J genes are TRBV5-1 and TRBJ2-5; 13 bases agree with TRBD2. Trimming cost V 4 bases and J 2 bases; bases outside gene matches: 5. Germline-derived CDR1 and CDR2 are SGHRS and YFSETQ. This CDR3 is built from 16 residues. As DNA, the CDR3 is TGCGCCAGCAGCAACGGACTAGCGGGAGCGCAAGAGACCCAGTACTTC. Its translation: CASSNGLAGAQETQYF.

The chain employs TRBV3-1 (or the pseudogene TRBV3-2) and TRBJ2-2; D gene ambiguous. V was trimmed by 6 bases and J by 0 bases, leaving 5 bases between them. Germline loops: CDR1 LGHDT, CDR2 YNNKEL (reference sequence). The CDR3 runs to 13 residues. CDR3 region: CASRWSNTGELFF. Written as DNA, the CDR3 is TGTGCCAGCAGGTGGTCGAACACCGGGGAGCTGTTTTTT.

The chain has TRBV6-2 or TRBV6-3 and TRBJ2-7; D possibly corresponds to TRBD1 (5 bases). This CDR3 has 15 residues. Germline V CDR1 and CDR2: MNHEY, SVGEGT. V lost 2 bases, J lost 0 bases, and 11 bases lay in between. The CDR3 DNA is TGTGCCAGCAGTTACACAGGCTCGATCTCCTACGAGCAGTACTTC. It codes for CASSYTGSISYEQYF.

This chain connects TRBV29-1 to TRBJ2-7; 11 bases agree with TRBD1. Germline lookup yields CDR1 SQVTM and CDR2 ANQGSEA. V shed 6 bases and J 2 bases; nucleotides not matched to a gene: 6. The length of the CDR3 is 14 residues. In DNA form, the CDR3 reads TGCAGCGTGGGGGGGGACAGGGGGACCTACGAGCAGTACTTC. Translated, it gives CSVGGDRGTYEQYF.

The V and J genes are TRBV18 and TRBJ1-1; D remains unclear. Trimming left V 6 bases short and J 0 bases short, with 2 bases between. Germline assignment: CDR1 KGHSH and CDR2 LQKENI. The length of the CDR3 is 11 residues. This CDR3 is CASSVNTEAFF. CDR3 in DNA: TGTGCCAGCTCCGTGAACACTGAAGCTTTCTTT.

V is TRBV3-1 (or the pseudogene TRBV3-2) and J is TRBJ2-3, with 8 positions matching TRBD2. Per the germline V gene, CDR1 is LGHDT and CDR2 is YNNKEL (reference sequence). The CDR3 sequence is 15 residues long. With 4 bases clipped from V and 1 base from J, the junction kept 4 bases outside the gene matches. The CDR3 region is CASSLREGGTDTQYF. The CDR3 DNA sequence: TGTGCCAGCAGCCTCCGGGAGGGCGGCACAGATACGCAGTATTTT.